Below, 26 T cell receptor beta chains from the same sample are listed, as sequenced in a study of blood T cell repertoires in COVID-19. The assay was immunoSEQ multiplex PCR, and TCRdb's table has in-frame clones only and misses some. This table has about 85,000 clones, 70% to 90% appearing once. The sequencing input was peripheral blood. The receptors come from a woman aged 80 or older with acute or convalescent COVID-19.

The table lists this clone with a few counts. V is TRBV30 and J is TRBJ1-1, with a weak D call TRBD1 (5 bases). The CDR3 has 13 residues. Trimming pared 0 bases from V and 5 bases from J, leaving 10 bases between. Per the germline V gene, CDR1 is GTSNPN and CDR2 is SVGIG (reference sequence). The CDR3 bases are TGTGCCTGGAGTGTGACAGAGATTACTGAAGCTTTCTTT. Its translation: CAWSVTEITEAFF.

This clone was recorded once. The chain employs TRBV3-1 (or the pseudogene TRBV3-2) and TRBJ2-7, with no clear D. Germline CDR1 is LGHDT and CDR2 is YNNKEL (reference sequence). V dropped 1 base and J dropped 5 bases, with 6 bases sitting between them. The CDR3 is 12 amino acids. The DNA of the CDR3 is TGTGCCAGCAGCCAAGTGGAGAACGAGCAGTACTTC. Translation gives CASSQVENEQYF.

This chain uses TRBV4-2 with TRBJ2-3; TRBD2 aligns across 11 bases. V lost 4 bases, J lost 0 bases, and 3 bases stayed unmatched. The CDR3 has 16 amino acids. Germline values: CDR1 LGHNA, CDR2 YNFKEQ. CDR3 nucleotides: TGTGCCAGCAGCCTAGCGGGGGGGACTAGCACAGATACGCAGTATTTT. The encoded protein is CASSLAGGTSTDTQYF.

V gene TRBV9 combines with J gene TRBJ2-2, with D possibly TRBD1 on 5 matching bases. Germline CDR1 is SGDLS and CDR2 is YYNGEE. The germline V and J ends were trimmed by 1 base and 3 bases, with 10 bases remaining between them. The CDR3 covers 15 residues. The CDR3 bases are TGTGCCAGCAGCGTATTCGGACAAGACACCGGGGAGCTGTTTTTT. This gives the protein CASSVFGQDTGELFF.

This clone was picked up a small number of times. This chain links TRBV19 with TRBJ1-3; TRBD1 matches 9 bases. Per the germline V gene, CDR1 is LNHDA and CDR2 is SQIVND (reference sequence). With 2 bases clipped from V and 2 bases from J, the junction kept 7 bases outside the gene matches. This CDR3 spans 17 amino acids. The CDR3 sequence: CASSIQPGQGTGNTIYF. The CDR3 region has the DNA TGTGCCAGTAGTATACAGCCGGGACAGGGAACTGGAAACACCATATATTTT.

The chain carries TRBV29-1 and TRBJ1-2; 8 nucleotides align to TRBD1. Germline lookup yields CDR1 SQVTM and CDR2 ANQGSEA. CDR3 size: 13 residues. The junction had 3 bases not matched to a gene; V was cut back by 3 bases and J by 3 bases. CDR3 loop: CSVEDRDHYGYTF. The CDR3 DNA reads TGCAGCGTTGAGGACAGGGACCACTATGGCTACACCTTC. Supplemented by reference TRBV29-1 and TRBJ1-2, the full variable domain reads SAVISQKPSRDICQRGTSLTIQCQVDSQVTMMFWYRQQPGQSLTLIATANQGSEATYESGFVIDKFPISRPNLTFSTLTVSNMSPEDSSIYLCSVEDRDHYGYTFGSGTRLTVV.

This rearrangement joins TRBV4-2 to TRBJ2-5; D is ambiguous. The CDR3 is 15 amino acids. Germline V gene lookup returns CDR1 LGHNA and CDR2 YNFKEQ. V was cut by 4 bases and J by 3 bases, with 15 bases left in between. The CDR3, as DNA: TGTGCCAGCAGCCTCTCCCCGACTCAAAAAGAGACCCAGTACTTC. Translated: CASSLSPTQKETQYF.

The V and J genes are TRBV12-3 or TRBV12-4 and TRBJ2-7, with D uncertain. V dropped 0 bases and J dropped 4 bases, with 4 bases sitting between them. This CDR3 region has 12 residues. The CDR3 reads CASSLAVYEQYF. CDR3 DNA: TGTGCCAGCAGTTTAGCCGTATACGAGCAGTACTTC.

The chain recombines TRBV2 with TRBJ1-2, with 7 bases lining up with TRBD1. CDR3 length equals 13 residues. In germline, CDR1 is SNHLY, CDR2 FYNNEI. After removal of 6 bases from V and 8 bases from J, the junction contained 9 bases not matched to a gene. This CDR3 reads CASSEDRPEGYTF. The CDR3 DNA reads as TGTGCCAGCAGCGAGGACAGGCCTGAGGGCTACACCTTC.

V and J are TRBV5-1 and TRBJ1-4; no definite D call. V was shortened by 0 bases and J by 5 bases, with 8 bases between the two germline ends. This CDR3 comprises 14 residues. CDR1 and CDR2 from the germline V gene are SGHRS and YFSETQ. CDR3 region: CASSLGLGNEKLFF. In nucleotides, the CDR3 is TGCGCCAGCAGCTTGGGACTTGGCAATGAAAAACTGTTTTTT.

The chain recombines TRBV9 with TRBJ1-2; D not resolved. CDR1 is SGDLS and CDR2 is YYNGEE in the germline V gene. V lost 2 bases, J lost 8 bases, and 13 bases lay in between. This CDR3 is built from 13 residues. Here the CDR3 DNA reads TGTGCCAGCAGCGTCCCCGGGTCCCTAGGCTACACCTTC. It encodes CASSVPGSLGYTF.

V is TRBV19 and J is TRBJ1-5; D is unclear. CDR1 is LNHDA, CDR2 SQIVND, per germline (reference sequence). The V and J ends lost 1 base and 5 bases respectively, with 18 bases between them. CDR3 length equals 17 residues. The CDR3 nucleotides read TGTGCCAGTAGTATAGGCCCGCCGGGGAGAACGGATCAGCCCCAGCATTTT. This codes for CASSIGPPGRTDQPQHF.

J is TRBJ2-3 and V is TRBV18; 9 nucleotides match TRBD1. This CDR3 comprises 15 residues. V lost 4 bases to trimming and J lost 5 bases; unmatched junction nucleotides: 7. Germline V gene sequence: CDR1 KGHSH, CDR2 LQKENI. The CDR3 loop is CASSLQGASGDTQYF. CDR3 nucleotide sequence: TGTGCCAGCTCACTACAGGGGGCCTCGGGAGATACGCAGTATTTT.

The V call is TRBV5-1, the J call TRBJ2-1; possible D gene TRBD1, 6 bases. Germline CDR1 reads SGHRS; CDR2 reads YFSETQ. This CDR3 contains 14 residues. V lost 4 bases, J lost 15 bases, and 23 bases lay in between. The DNA of the CDR3 is TGCGCCAGCAGCCCCCGAGGGGACGGGACACTTGCGTTCTTC. Protein sequence: CASSPRGDGTLAFF.

V usage is TRBV5-1 and J usage is TRBJ1-1; D is undetermined. V lost 4 bases and J lost 1, with 20 bases in between. The CDR3 has 17 residues. CDR1 and CDR2 (germline): SGHRS, YFSETQ. The DNA for the CDR3 is TGCGCCAGCAGCGACGGAAGGAGTCCCCCCACGAACACTGAAGCTTTCTTT. This sequence encodes CASSDGRSPPTNTEAFF.

Here the CDR3 DNA reads TGCAGCGCCGAGGGTGACTATGGCTACACCTTC. Translated: CSAEGDYGYTF. V gene TRBV20-1 combines with J gene TRBJ1-2; D gene ambiguous. CDR3 length: 11 amino acids. Per germline, CDR1 DFQATT and CDR2 SNEGSKA (reference sequence).

The chain has TRBV4-3 and TRBJ2-5; no clear D gene. The CDR3 sequence is 13 residues long. Deletions cut 1 base from V and 4 bases from J, with 7 bases between. In germline, CDR1 is LGHNA, CDR2 YSLEER. CDR3 sequence: CASSQGPVETQYF. The CDR3 DNA reads as TGCGCCAGCAGCCAAGGCCCGGTAGAGACCCAGTACTTC.

This clone came up a few times. V usage is TRBV7-3 and J usage is TRBJ1-4; D is unresolved. Per germline, CDR1 SGHTA and CDR2 FQGTGA. The V and J ends lost 5 bases and 8 bases respectively, with 15 bases between them. The CDR3 contains 14 residues. In DNA, the CDR3 is TGTGCCAGCAGCCCCCCCAAGCCTAGAGAAAAACTGTTTTTT. Its protein is CASSPPKPREKLFF.

This clone has just one count. The rearrangement joins TRBV29-1 to TRBJ1-1; D gene ambiguous. Trimming removed 6 bases from V and 5 bases from J, with 10 bases in between. The germline V gene has CDR1 SQVTM and CDR2 ANQGSEA. This CDR3 is 11 amino acids long. In DNA form, the CDR3 reads TGCAGCGTCTCCGGCGGGACTGAAGCTTTCTTT. Translating it yields CSVSGGTEAFF.

The chain joins TRBV5-1 to TRBJ2-1, with TRBD2 matching over 7 bases. J gave up 2 bases and V 3 bases, and 5 bases lay outside the gene matches. The CDR3 length is 15 residues. The germline gives CDR1 SGHRS, CDR2 YFSETQ. The CDR3 reads CASSSLSGAYNEQFF. CDR3 DNA: TGCGCCAGCAGCTCCTTGAGCGGGGCCTACAATGAGCAGTTCTTC.

This chain joins TRBV7-8 and TRBJ2-3; 13 bases are shared with TRBD2. Germline V gene sequence: CDR1 SGHVS, CDR2 FQNEAQ. CDR3 length: 18 amino acids. The V segment lost 5 bases and the J segment 1 base; nucleotides outside the gene matches: 9. CDR3 coding DNA: TGTGCCAGCAGCCATAGGACTAGCGGGAGTGGTGGCACAGATACGCAGTATTTT. This translates into CASSHRTSGSGGTDTQYF.

The chain links TRBV9 to TRBJ1-3, with D uncertain. Germline V gene sequence: CDR1 SGDLS, CDR2 YYNGEE. The CDR3 has 13 amino acids. V was trimmed by 3 bases and J by 0 bases, leaving 4 bases between them. DNA of the CDR3: TGTGCCAGCAGCGACAACTCTGGAAACACCATATATTTT. This codes for CASSDNSGNTIYF. The entire variable domain, with the rest obtained from reference TRBV9 and TRBJ1-3, is as follows: DSGVTQTPKHLITATGQRVTLRCSPRSGDLSVYWYQQSLDQGLQFLIQYYNGEERAKGNILERFSAQQFPDLHSELNLSSLELGDSALYFCASSDNSGNTIYFGEGSWLTVV.

V is TRBV18 and J is TRBJ1-1; D uncertain. The CDR3 loop spans 13 amino acids. Looked up from germline, CDR1 is KGHSH and CDR2 is LQKENI. V dropped 3 bases and J dropped 1 base, with 6 bases sitting between them. The CDR3 DNA reads TGTGCCAGCTCACCGTCCCAGAACACTGAAGCTTTCTTT. Residues: CASSPSQNTEAFF. Variable domain in full (rest from reference TRBV18 and TRBJ1-1): NAGVMQNPRHLVRRRGQEARLRCSPMKGHSHVYWYRQLPEEGLKFMVYLQKENIIDESGMPKERFSAEFPKEGPSILRIQQVVRGDSAAYFCASSPSQNTEAFFGQGTRLTVV.

The chain couples TRBV9 to TRBJ2-2; D is unclear. The germline V and J ends were trimmed by 0 bases and 0 bases, with 12 bases remaining between them. This CDR3 is 17 amino acids long. Germline lookup yields CDR1 SGDLS and CDR2 YYNGEE. In nucleotides, the CDR3 is TGTGCCAGCAGCGTAGAAATACTTACGCCGAACACCGGGGAGCTGTTTTTT. Its protein product is CASSVEILTPNTGELFF.

The chain employs TRBV11-2 and TRBJ2-7, with 14 bases fitting TRBD2. After removal of 3 bases from V and 5 bases from J, the junction contained 9 bases not matched to a gene. This CDR3 region has 17 residues. CDR1 is SGHAT, CDR2 FQNNGV, per germline. This CDR3 reads CASSFRGTSGSIDEQYF. In nucleotides, the CDR3 is TGTGCCAGCAGCTTTCGGGGGACTAGCGGGAGTATCGACGAGCAGTACTTC.

CDR3 protein: CASSQARGGSYGYTF. Written as DNA, the CDR3 is TGTGCCAGCAGTCAGGCGCGGGGGGGAAGCTATGGCTACACCTTC. V is TRBV6-5 and J is TRBJ1-2, with a tentative D call TRBD1 (5 bases). Germline CDR1 MNHEY, CDR2 SVGAGI. Trimming took 5 bases from V and 4 from J, leaving 17 bases between them. This CDR3 spans 15 amino acids.